One sample yielded the 30 T cell receptor beta chains listed below, sequenced in a study of tumor and adjacent non-tumor tissue in lung cancer. Three rounds of nested PCR, following a modified ARM-PCR protocol, produced the TCRbeta library. One entry per CDR3 protein, called by TCRdb with MiXCR from the multiplex PCR reads. The data show approximately 79,000 distinct CDR3 sequences, 55% to 80% seen once. RNA was extracted from bulk tissue without any cell sorting. The sequenced material came from lung tumor tissue. These receptors were collected from a woman aged 40 to 49 with non-small cell lung cancer.

A word on this clonotype: Given the absence of the conserved phenylalanine or tryptophan at the CDR3 end, a read error is likely. The CDR3 DNA follows: TGTGCCAGCAATTACTCGAAGCTAGCGGGGGTTACCACCGGGGAGCTGTTTTCT. This translates into CASNYSKLAGVTTGELFS. The chain is built from TRBV6-5 and TRBJ2-2; 10 nucleotides match TRBD2. The V gene's germline CDR1 is MNHEY and CDR2 SVGAGI. This CDR3 region has 18 residues.

The table lists this clonotype with many counts. The chain combines TRBV6-5 with TRBJ2-1; 11 bases are shared with TRBD1. V lost 4 bases, J lost 6 bases, and 5 bases stayed unmatched. The CDR3 is 15 residues long. Germline CDR1 MNHEY, CDR2 SVGAGI. CDR3 in amino acids: CASSLGTGGFNEQFF. DNA of the CDR3: TGTGCCAGCAGTTTAGGGACAGGGGGGTTCAATGAGCAGTTCTTC.

On this clonotype itself: The conserved final phenylalanine or tryptophan is absent from the CDR3, which likely points to a read error. The chain combines TRBV29-1 with TRBJ2-1, with TRBD2 as a possible D gene (6 bases). V lost 5 bases and J 4 bases, leaving 21 bases between the germline ends. The CDR3 consists of 16 residues. Germline V gene data show CDR1 as SQVTM and CDR2 as ANQGSEA. The CDR3 coding sequence is TGCAGCGTTAGAGCGGGTGGGTCCCGTTCATACAATGAGCAGTTCTCC. It is translated as CSVRAGGSRSYNEQFS.

Concerning this clonotype itself: Germline and junction disagree at one end, which may indicate a read error. The CDR3 protein is CAGSLGSPCAPRSTDTQYF. The CDR3 DNA is TGTGCCGGCAGCTTAGGTTCTCCTTGCGCTCCACGGTCCACAGATACGCAGTATTTT. This chain joins TRBV11-3 and TRBJ2-3, with D unresolved. Per the germline V gene, CDR1 is SGHNT and CDR2 is YENEEA. The CDR3 is 19 amino acids.

The chain links TRBV4-1 to TRBJ1-5; perhaps TRBD1 as D (6 bases). CDR1 is MGHRA and CDR2 is YSYEKL in the germline V gene. This CDR3 has 16 amino acids. Trimming shortened V by 6 bases and J by 2 bases, and 17 bases separated the two germline ends. CDR3 nucleotides: TGCGCCAGCAGTCGAGAACACAGGGTTGGCAATCAGCCCCAGCATTTT. As protein: CASSREHRVGNQPQHF.

The chain links TRBV12-3 or TRBV12-4 to TRBJ1-5; the D is unclear. Trimming took 4 bases from V and 12 from J, leaving 19 bases between them. The CDR3 length is 14 residues. The CDR3 region has the DNA TGTGCCAGCAGTTATTTGGGGAGCAATCAGGTCCAGCATTTT. It is translated as CASSYLGSNQVQHF.

As concerns this clonotype: This may stem from a read error, because a much larger clone lies one nucleotide away. The rearrangement joins TRBV24-1 to TRBJ2-3; D perhaps matches TRBD1 (6 bases). V dropped 4 bases and J dropped 4 bases, with 17 bases sitting between them. There are 16 residues in the CDR3. CDR1 is KGHDR, CDR2 SFDVKD, per germline. CDR3 residues: CATSDPDRSGSDTQYF. The CDR3 DNA reads TGTGCCACCAGTGACCCCGACAGGTCTGGATCAGATACGCAGTATTTT.

Worth noting for this clonotype: A clone one base away is much larger, so this may be a read error. V is TRBV12-3 or TRBV12-4 and J is TRBJ1-2, with D perhaps matching TRBD1 (6 bases). The CDR3 spans 14 residues. CDR3 protein: CVSSFRAGDSGYTF. CDR3 DNA sequence: TGTGTCAGCAGTTTCCGAGCAGGGGATAGTGGCTACACCTTC.

Note on this clonotype: Given a much more abundant clone one base away, this may be a read error. The chain couples TRBV6-4 to TRBJ2-6, with D hard to call. Trimming took 2 bases from V and 3 from J, leaving 5 bases between them. Germline assignment: CDR1 MRHNA and CDR2 SNTAGT. The CDR3 sequence is 14 residues long. This CDR3 reads CASSDSFGANVLTF. CDR3 DNA: TGTGCCAGCAGTGACAGCTTTGGGGCCAACGTCCTGACTTTC.

As for this clonotype: Lacking the conserved final phenylalanine or tryptophan, this CDR3 likely reflects a read error. The chain carries TRBV6-5 and TRBJ2-3; the D gene is possibly TRBD2 (5 bases). CDR1 is MNHEY, CDR2 SVGAGI, per germline. The CDR3 is 15 residues long. This CDR3 is CARSYSNTGTDTQYV. The CDR3 bases are TGTGCCCGCAGTTACTCGAACACGGGGACAGATACGCAGTATGTT.

This clonotype showed up just a few times. The chain employs TRBV29-1 and TRBJ2-7, with D perhaps matching TRBD2 (7 bases). The CDR3 extends over 16 amino acids. Germline CDR1 is SQVTM and CDR2 is ANQGSEA. The V end lost 7 bases, the J end lost 5 bases, and 27 bases lay between the germline ends. The CDR3 coding sequence is TGCAGCGCTGGGGGTTTGGGGGGGGCTTCTTCGCACGAGCAGTACTTC. It yields the protein CSAGGLGGASSHEQYF.

A remark on this clonotype: Relative to the germline gene, one junction end is altered; a read error may explain this. This rearrangement joins TRBV6-1 to TRBJ2-3; tentatively, D is TRBD2 (5 bases). Germline V gives CDR1 MNHNS, CDR2 SASEGT. The CDR3 sequence is 16 residues long. The CDR3 coding sequence is TGTGTCAGCGCTTTAGGGAGCCCTATTAGCACAGATACGCAGTATTTT. Translating it yields CVSALGSPISTDTQYF.

There are many counts of this clonotype. The gene calls are TRBV30 and TRBJ1-1; no clear D gene. Germline V gives CDR1 GTSNPN, CDR2 SVGIG (reference sequence). CDR3 length equals 11 residues. Trimming left V 0 bases short and J 8 bases short, with 7 bases between. CDR3 sequence: CAWSVNAEAFF. The CDR3 coding sequence is TGTGCCTGGAGTGTGAACGCCGAAGCTTTCTTT.

This clonotype was counted a single time. A much larger clone lies a single base off, so this may be a read error. V gene TRBV5-1 combines with J gene TRBJ1-3; no reliable D call. Trimming shortened V by 4 bases and J by 2 bases, and 13 bases separated the two germline ends. The CDR3 runs to 15 residues. Germline V gene lookup returns CDR1 SGHRS and CDR2 YFSETQ. The CDR3 protein is CASSLDGEAGNTIYF. CDR3 in DNA: TGCGCCAGCAGCCTTGACGGGGAAGCTGGAAACACCATATATTTT.

Comments on this clonotype: A read error may explain this, as a much larger clone is one base away. V usage is TRBV20-1 and J usage is TRBJ2-5; 7 positions match TRBD1. The V and J ends lost 8 bases and 6 bases, in that order; junction bases with no gene match: 9. The germline gives CDR1 DFQATT, CDR2 SNEGSKA (reference sequence). This CDR3 has 12 amino acids. The CDR3 sequence: CSTNRGLKTQYF. CDR3 nucleotide sequence: TGCAGTACTAACAGGGGATTGAAGACCCAGTACTTC.

The rearrangement uses TRBV20-1 and TRBJ2-1; 10 bases are a match to TRBD2. CDR1 is DFQATT, CDR2 SNEGSKA, per germline (reference sequence). The CDR3 consists of 14 residues. Trimming cost V 3 bases and J 15 bases; bases outside gene matches: 14. CDR3 amino acids: CSASPELAGSGAFF. The CDR3 region has the DNA TGCAGTGCTAGTCCGGAACTAGCGGGGTCGGGGGCGTTCTTC.

A remark on this clonotype: Compared with germline, one end of the junction differs, possibly owing to a read error. This chain joins TRBV28 and TRBJ2-5; the D gene is possibly TRBD1 (5 bases). Germline lookup yields CDR1 MDHEN and CDR2 SYDVKM. The CDR3 contains 14 residues. The CDR3 loop reads CASSFVTGHETQHF. CDR3 in DNA: TGTGCCAGCAGTTTCGTAACAGGCCACGAGACCCAGCACTTC.

A word on this clonotype: The CDR3 does not close with the conserved phenylalanine or tryptophan, likely indicating a read error. The chain links TRBV18 to TRBJ1-2; D unclear. Germline CDR1 KGHSH, CDR2 LQKENI. Trimming took off 4 bases at V and 0 bases at J, with 9 bases between the two ends. CDR3 size: 14 residues. CDR3 sequence (DNA): TGTGCCAGCTCACTCGACACTACTAACTATGGCTACACCGTC. This translates into CASSLDTTNYGYTV.

For this clonotype: A single base separates this from a much larger clone, so it may be a read error. The V call is TRBV7-9, the J call TRBJ1-6; D is unclear. The V gene's germline CDR1 is SEHNR and CDR2 FQNEAQ (reference sequence). The CDR3 consists of 15 residues. The CDR3 reads CTSRGVAGDNSPLHF. The CDR3 DNA reads as TGTACCAGCCGTGGGGTGGCAGGAGATAATTCACCCCTCCACTTT.

As for this clonotype: This may be a read error: a much more frequent sequence differs by one nucleotide. V gene TRBV6-1 combines with J gene TRBJ1-1; D remains ambiguous. Deletions cut 7 bases from V and 8 bases from J, with 17 bases between. Looked up from germline, CDR1 is MNHNS and CDR2 is SASEGT. This CDR3 is 13 amino acids long. CDR3: CASTNPPNGEAFF. CDR3 nucleotide sequence: TGTGCCAGCACCAATCCACCAAATGGCGAAGCTTTCTTT.

A note on this clonotype: A junction boundary mismatches the germline segment, possibly from a read error. The chain carries TRBV29-1 and TRBJ2-7; TRBD1 matches at 7 bases. Germline-derived CDR1 and CDR2 are SQVTM and ANQGSEA. The CDR3 is 13 residues long. The CDR3 region is CSVSSRTGYEQYF. The CDR3, as DNA: TGCAGCGTTAGTTCCAGGACAGGCTACGAGCAATACTTC.

Concerning this clonotype: Likely a read error: the CDR3 ends without its conserved phenylalanine or tryptophan. The rearrangement joins TRBV20-1 to TRBJ1-2; D remains ambiguous. There are 14 residues in the CDR3. V lost 7 bases and J lost 4, with 19 bases in between. From germline, CDR1 is DFQATT and CDR2 SNEGSKA (reference sequence). CDR3 loop: CSVQKDLGGYGYTS. CDR3 sequence (DNA): TGCAGTGTTCAAAAAGACCTAGGTGGCTATGGCTACACCTCC.

For this clonotype: A much more abundant neighbour one base away suggests this may be a read error. This rearrangement joins TRBV20-1 to TRBJ2-3; D is ambiguous. Germline V CDR1 and CDR2: DFQATT, SNEGSKA (reference sequence). Trimming shortened V by 6 bases and J by 3 bases, and 13 bases separated the two germline ends. The CDR3 extends over 13 amino acids. The chain's CDR3 is CSASTGRTDTQYF. The CDR3 DNA reads TGCAGTGCCAGTACCGGAAGAACAGATACGCAGTATTTT.

Comments on this clonotype: Compared with germline, one end of the junction differs, possibly owing to a read error. The gene calls are TRBV5-6 and TRBJ1-1, with D uncertain. The length of the CDR3 is 11 residues. In germline, CDR1 is SGHDT, CDR2 YYEEEE. The CDR3 coding sequence is TGTGCCAGCAGCTTGCGAGATGAAGTTTTCTTT. Protein sequence: CASSLRDEVFF.

On this clonotype: Because it lacks the conserved phenylalanine or tryptophan at the end, this CDR3 is likely a read error. This chain joins TRBV12-3 or TRBV12-4 and TRBJ2-4, with a weak D call TRBD2 (5 bases). The CDR3 sequence is 15 residues long. CDR3 sequence: CTSSLATNRKNIQYY. As DNA, the CDR3 is TGTACCAGCAGTTTAGCGACTAACCGAAAAAACATTCAGTACTAC.

To note about this clonotype: One end of the junction varies from germline; a read error may be responsible. This rearrangement joins TRBV11-3 to TRBJ2-2, with D hard to call. The CDR3 runs 13 residues. The germline V gene encodes CDR1 SGHNT and CDR2 YENEEA. Here the CDR3 reads CTSSLAGHRELFF. The CDR3 nucleotides are TGTACCAGTAGCTTAGCCGGCCACAGGGAGCTGTTTTTT.

The V gene is TRBV28, the J gene TRBJ1-5; D is undetermined. In germline, CDR1 is MDHEN, CDR2 SYDVKM. The V end lost 10 bases, the J end lost 0 bases, and 16 bases lay between the germline ends. The CDR3 totals 15 residues. The CDR3: CANNPDTISNQPQHF. In nucleotides, the CDR3 is TGTGCCAACAACCCAGACACCATTAGCAATCAGCCCCAGCATTTT.

Concerning this clonotype: The CDR3 does not close with the conserved phenylalanine or tryptophan, likely indicating a read error. This chain links TRBV10-3 with TRBJ1-2, with TRBD1 matching over 7 bases. CDR1 and CDR2 (germline): ENHRY, SYGVKD. CDR3 length: 13 residues. The CDR3 protein is CVIRSGQLYGYTL. CDR3 sequence (DNA): TGTGTCATCCGATCGGGACAGCTCTATGGCTACACCTTA.

The sample holds one count of this clonotype. Possible read error: a much larger clone is one base away. The chain carries TRBV20-1 and TRBJ1-5; the D is unclear. CDR1 DFQATT and CDR2 SNEGSKA come from the germline V gene (reference sequence). CDR3 length: 13 residues. This CDR3 reads CSARVDINQPHHF. The CDR3 DNA reads as TGCAGTGCTAGAGTTGACATCAATCAGCCCCATCATTTT.

The genes are TRBV11-2 and TRBJ2-7, with D possibly being TRBD2 (6 bases). Between the trimmed V and J ends, which lost 7 bases and 4 bases, there was a span of 26 bases. Germline V CDR1 and CDR2: SGHAT, FQNNGV. CDR3 length: 17 amino acids. The CDR3, as DNA: TGTGCCAGCAACTCACCCGGTCGGGCGGAGGGCGGTTACGAGCAGTACTTC. As protein: CASNSPGRAEGGYEQYF.